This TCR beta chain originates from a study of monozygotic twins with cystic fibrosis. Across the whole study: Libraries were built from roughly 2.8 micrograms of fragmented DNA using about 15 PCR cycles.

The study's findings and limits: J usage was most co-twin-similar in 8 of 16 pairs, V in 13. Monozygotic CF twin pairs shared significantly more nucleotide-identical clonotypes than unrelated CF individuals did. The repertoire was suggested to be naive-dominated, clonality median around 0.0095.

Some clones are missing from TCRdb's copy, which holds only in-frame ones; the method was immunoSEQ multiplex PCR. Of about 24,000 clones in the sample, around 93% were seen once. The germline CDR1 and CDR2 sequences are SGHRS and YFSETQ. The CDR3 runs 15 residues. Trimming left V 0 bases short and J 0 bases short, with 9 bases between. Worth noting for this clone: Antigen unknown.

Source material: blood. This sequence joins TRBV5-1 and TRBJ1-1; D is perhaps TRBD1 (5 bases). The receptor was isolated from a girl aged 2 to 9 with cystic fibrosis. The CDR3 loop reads CASSLDRNLNTEAFF. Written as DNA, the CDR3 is TGCGCCAGCAGCTTGGACAGGAATCTGAACACTGAAGCTTTCTTT.